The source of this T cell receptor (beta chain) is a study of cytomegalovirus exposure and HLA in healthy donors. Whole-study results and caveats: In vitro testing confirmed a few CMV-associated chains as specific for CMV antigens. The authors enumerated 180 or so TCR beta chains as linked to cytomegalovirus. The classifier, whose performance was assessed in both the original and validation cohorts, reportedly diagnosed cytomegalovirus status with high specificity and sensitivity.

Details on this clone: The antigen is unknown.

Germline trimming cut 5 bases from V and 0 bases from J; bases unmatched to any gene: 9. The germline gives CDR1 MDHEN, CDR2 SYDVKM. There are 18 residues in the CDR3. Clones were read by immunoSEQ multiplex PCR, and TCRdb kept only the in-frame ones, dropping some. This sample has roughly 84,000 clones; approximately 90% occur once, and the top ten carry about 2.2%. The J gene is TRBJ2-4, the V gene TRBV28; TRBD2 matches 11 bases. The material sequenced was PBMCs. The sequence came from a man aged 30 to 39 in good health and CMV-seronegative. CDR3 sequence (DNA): TGTGCCAGCAGTCAGACAATAGCGGGAGGGCCAGCCAAAAACATTCAGTACTTC. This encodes CASSQTIAGGPAKNIQYF.